This TCR beta chain was obtained from a study of vaccination effects on CD4 cells after COVID-19. Turning to the study itself: Post-vaccine specimens arrived a median 72 days past the second dose.

Peptide-pool stimulation followed by sequencing identified expanded antigen-specific CD4+ clonotypes in the ViraFEST assay. Following a 10-day culture, CD4+ T cells were purified. Either the mRNA-1273 or the BNT162b2 vaccine was given to participants as two doses. On days 3 and 7, fresh IL-2 medium replaced half the medium. Details on this clone: Its antigen is as yet unknown.

TCRdb keeps only in-frame clones here, not all; method: immunoSEQ multiplex PCR. The profile shows about 38,000 clones, about 80% of them singletons. The source is a human donor who received a COVID-19 vaccine. Some clones in this sample may be carry-over from other donors' samples. The material was CD4+ T cells from PBMCs cultured with HCoV-NL63 spike peptides, obtained after COVID-19 vaccination.

CDR3: CASSRLGTRGWETQYF. The CDR3 DNA follows: TGTGCCAGCAGTCGTCTGGGGACAAGGGGTTGGGAGACCCAGTACTTC. V and J are TRBV27 and TRBJ2-5; D may be TRBD1 (6 bases). Germline V CDR1 and CDR2: MNHEY, SMNVEV (reference sequence). Trimming removed 5 bases from V and 5 bases from J, with 21 bases in between. The CDR3 length is 16 residues.